This is a list of T cell receptor beta chains from one sample in a study of T cell responses to AZD1222 COVID-19 vaccine. Sequencing was performed with immunoSEQ multiplex PCR; in TCRdb, only in-frame clones are kept and a portion is missing. The data contain roughly 120,000 clones, more than 75% of them singletons. The specimen was peripheral blood, collected 28 days after the second AZD1222 dose. All receptors derive from an adult who received the AZD1222 COVID-19 vaccine. Both conserved end residues are part of each CDR3.

TRBV6-2/TRBV6-3	TRBJ1-1	CASSWQPYTEAFF
TRBV4-3	TRBJ2-1	CASSQDGPSGDSSYNEQFF
TRBV12-3/TRBV12-4	TRBJ2-7	CASSFGTQQYF
TRBV11-3	TRBJ2-3	CASSLEWGEQYTQYF
TRBV7-8	TRBJ1-1	CASSLAGFGTEAFF
TRBV15	TRBJ2-7	CATSRGLFYEQYF
TRBV27	TRBJ2-3	CASSLSRTKSTDTQYF
TRBV10-1	TRBJ1-2	CASSVTNQLGGYTF
TRBV19	TRBJ1-1	CASSILDKEAFF
TRBV3-1/TRBV3-2	TRBJ2-2	CASSQDRWPGNTGELFF
TRBV14	TRBJ1-1	CASSQELGTDPFF
TRBV19	TRBJ2-5	CATKRTAAGETQYF
TRBV6-2/TRBV6-3	TRBJ2-7	CASSFSGRASWEQYF
TRBV7-8	TRBJ2-1	CASSPRTLLSYNEQFF
TRBV4-3	TRBJ1-2	CASSQEPGTYGYTF
TRBV29-1	TRBJ1-1	CSVGDAGTSVEAFF
TRBV9	TRBJ1-1	CASSVEGRVNTEAFF
TRBV30	TRBJ1-3	CAWRSISGNTIYF
TRBV28	TRBJ2-3	CASSLDPSTDTQYF
TRBV7-2	TRBJ2-5	CASSLVSKTQYF
TRBV27	TRBJ2-7	CASSPWTGTLPYEQYF
TRBV28	TRBJ2-3	CASSLLVSLVDTQYF
TRBV5-4	TRBJ1-5	CASGLQGTQPQHF
TRBV7-9	TRBJ1-6	CASSDTGRSFSSPLHF
TRBV5-4	TRBJ2-1	CASSELAGASLYNEQFF
TRBV6-2/TRBV6-3	TRBJ1-2	CASSYEGRPYGYTF
TRBV5-6	TRBJ1-5	CASILSQGREGNQPQHF
TRBV6-5	TRBJ1-4	CASSYSDEKLFF
TRBV28	TRBJ1-2	CASSLVGSSDFAYTF
TRBV14	TRBJ1-5	CANSQGVGQPQHF
TRBV2	TRBJ1-5	CASRESRGLAGNQPQHF
TRBV28	TRBJ1-1	CAIQTGFTEAFF
TRBV3-1/TRBV3-2	TRBJ1-6	CASSQGARNSPLHF
TRBV7-9	TRBJ2-3	CASSLVLDPDTQYF
TRBV30	TRBJ1-1	CAWGEKDEAFF
TRBV18	TRBJ1-3	CASSPPTGAGNTIYF
TRBV9	TRBJ1-2	CASSESTGNYGYTF
TRBV5-4	TRBJ2-7	CASGQGAGEQYF
TRBV6-4	TRBJ2-1	CASSDVGRADNEQFF
TRBV6-5	TRBJ1-6	CASSYGQVPGTLHF
TRBV28	TRBJ1-1	CASSLGRETEAFF
TRBV7-8	TRBJ1-4	CASSPYGTNQEKLFF
TRBV15	TRBJ1-5	CATSGGDQPQHF
TRBV5-6	TRBJ1-2	CASTLGGEGGYTF
TRBV27	TRBJ1-2	CASKRQGQFPNYGYTF
TRBV27	TRBJ2-3	CASMRSRGQSTDTQYF
TRBV5-1	TRBJ2-7	CASSLEGWGSNEQYF
TRBV5-5	TRBJ2-3	CASSFSSGGTSTDTQYF
TRBV7-9	TRBJ2-7	CASGTGGFYEQYF
TRBV10-1	TRBJ1-4	CASSEHLGPSLNEKLFF
TRBV9	TRBJ2-1	CASSTESSYNEQFF
TRBV12-5	TRBJ2-7	CASGLPQGPSSYEQYF
TRBV4-3	TRBJ2-5	CASSHATGTRETQYF